A selection of T cell receptor beta chains follows, all from one sample in a study of breast tumors, draining lymph nodes, adjacent tissues. A single record per CDR3 protein comes from TCRdb applying MiXCR to the multiplex PCR reads. The table lists under 350,000 distinct CDR3 sequences, about 30% of them singletons. Sequenced material: axillary lymph node tissue. The origin of the receptors is a female donor with breast cancer. Some clones in this sample may be carry-over from other donors' samples. Each CDR3 is given with its conserved first and last residue. Each record gives: D gene, V gene, clone size, J gene, CDR3 protein, CDR3 DNA. A D gene is named only where the DNA matches it firmly. The size entry is marked missing in some rows and otherwise reads once, few, many or a size class.

TRBD1	TRBV6-5	once	TRBJ2-7	CAGSRDRSYEQYF	TGTGCCGGCAGTCGGGACAGGTCCTACGAGCAGTACTTC
NA	TRBV12-3/TRBV12-4	many	TRBJ2-1	CASSFSGLWEQFF	TGTGCCAGCAGTTTCTCGGGGCTTTGGGAGCAGTTCTTC
NA	TRBV27	few	TRBJ1-4	CASSLRGWGVQEKLFF	TGTGCCAGCAGTTTAAGGGGATGGGGGGTACAGGAAAAACTGTTTTTT
TRBD1	TRBV6-2/TRBV6-3	few	TRBJ1-6	CASTLDRGRNNSPLHF	TGTGCCAGCACCCTCGACAGGGGCCGCAATAATTCACCCCTCCACTTT
NA	TRBV5-1	NA	TRBJ1-2	CASSLERGGNTF	TGCGCCAGCAGCTTGGAGAGGGGAGGAAACACCTTC
NA	TRBV19	many	TRBJ1-2	CASSGKTFYGYTF	TGTGCCAGTAGTGGGAAGACTTTCTATGGCTACACCTTC
NA	TRBV7-6	many	TRBJ2-3	CASSRNVADTQYF	TGTGCCAGCAGCAGGAACGTCGCAGATACGCAGTATTTT
TRBD2	TRBV20-1	NA	TRBJ2-1	CSARPGLAGTYNEQFF	TGCAGTGCTAGACCGGGACTAGCGGGAACATACAATGAGCAGTTCTTC
NA	TRBV19	NA	TRBJ1-5	CASAGSGQPQHF	TGTGCCAGTGCAGGGTCAGGTCAGCCCCAGCATTTT
TRBD2	TRBV20-1	many	TRBJ2-3	CSARPVLETSGSTDTQYF	TGCAGTGCTAGACCAGTTTTAGAGACTAGCGGGAGTACAGATACGCAGTATTTT
TRBD1	TRBV30	many	TRBJ1-2	CAWRTGGGYGYTF	TGTGCCTGGAGGACAGGGGGAGGCTATGGCTACACCTTC
NA	TRBV6-5	NA	TRBJ2-7	CASSFTPRAEQYF	TGTGCCAGCAGTTTTACTCCCCGGGCCGAGCAGTACTTC
NA	TRBV6-5	many	TRBJ1-4	CASSYDTGTGDEKLFF	TGTGCCAGCAGTTACGACACCGGGACGGGTGATGAAAAACTGTTTTTT
NA	TRBV30	many	TRBJ1-5	CAWARDINQPQHF	TGTGCCTGGGCACGGGACATCAATCAGCCCCAGCATTTT
NA	TRBV4-2	NA	TRBJ2-7	CAGSQADGTYEQYF	TGTGCCGGCAGCCAAGCAGATGGAACCTACGAGCAGTACTTC
NA	TRBV5-8	many	TRBJ2-3	CASSPRGGRPDTQYF	TGTGCCAGCAGCCCCCGCGGAGGGAGGCCAGATACGCAGTATTTT